This TCR beta chain is from a study of T cell repertoires in cytomegalovirus infection. Study information: Epitope selection comprised recently identified HLA-C-restricted CMV epitopes and well-studied HLA-B-restricted CMV epitopes.

Germline V gives CDR1 ENHRY, CDR2 SYGVKD. The V segment lost 4 bases and the J segment 0 bases; nucleotides outside the gene matches: 3. CDR3 length: 15 amino acids. This clonotype was detected ten times or more. As yet, its antigen is unknown. TCRdb used MiXCR to reprocess the reads, holding one entry per CDR3 protein. The sample includes around 900,000 distinct CDR3 sequences, around 32% of them seen just once. The chain links TRBV10-3 to TRBJ2-1, with 7 bases identical to TRBD1. The source material was cultured CD8+ T cells from PBMCs, sampled from culture after CMV antigen stimulation. This sequence was found in a human donor in good health (CMV status not recorded). Some clones in this sample may be carry-over from other donors' samples. CDR3 sequence reads: CAISGGQVSYNEQFF. The CDR3 coding sequence is TGTGCCATCAGTGGCGGACAGGTCTCCTACAATGAGCAGTTCTTC.